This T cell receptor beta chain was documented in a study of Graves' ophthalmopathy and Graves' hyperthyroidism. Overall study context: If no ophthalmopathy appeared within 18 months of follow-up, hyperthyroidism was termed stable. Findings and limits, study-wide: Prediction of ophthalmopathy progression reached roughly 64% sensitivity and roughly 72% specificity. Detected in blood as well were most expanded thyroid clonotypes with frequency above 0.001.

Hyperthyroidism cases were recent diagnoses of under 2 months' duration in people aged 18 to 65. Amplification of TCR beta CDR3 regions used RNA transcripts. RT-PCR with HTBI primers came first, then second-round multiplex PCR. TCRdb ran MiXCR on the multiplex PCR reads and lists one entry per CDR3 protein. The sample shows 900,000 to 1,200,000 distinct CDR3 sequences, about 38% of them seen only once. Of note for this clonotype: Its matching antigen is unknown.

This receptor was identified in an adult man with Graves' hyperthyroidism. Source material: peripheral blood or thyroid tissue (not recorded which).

CDR3 amino acids: CSEGVDYGYTF. The CDR3 DNA reads as TGCAGCGAGGGGGTAGACTATGGCTACACCTTC. The chain joins TRBV29-1 to TRBJ1-2; D is possibly TRBD1 (6 bases). CDR1 and CDR2 (germline): SQVTM, ANQGSEA. Trimming pared 7 bases from V and 3 bases from J, leaving 9 bases between. The CDR3 has 11 amino acids.